This T cell receptor beta chain was retrieved from a study of post-analysis software for immune sequencing data. Whole-study findings and limits: Patients with multiple sclerosis recorded significantly lower normalized Chao1 diversity than controls, the study found. There were five or six TRBV segments more frequent in patients than controls, and TRBV5-6, TRBV5-1 and TRBV20-1 were among them.

The CDR3 loop spans 15 amino acids. A note on this clonotype: Its target is not known.

TCR beta cDNA libraries included unique molecular identifiers. A population of about 0.95 to 10 million T cells gave rise to about half a million cDNA molecules. Via MiXCR, TCRdb re-called the PCR reads, giving one row per CDR3 protein. The table lists approximately 440,000 distinct CDR3 sequences, 40% to 55% of them singletons. V and J are TRBV21-1 and TRBJ2-1; the table's D gene call, TRBD2, was not cross checked with the DNA. TRBV21-1 is an annotated pseudogene. The source of this sequence is a girl between 5 and 17 years old with multiple sclerosis. Sequencing used blood. The CDR3 spells CASSTGLGYYNEQFF. The CDR3 DNA reads TGTGCCAGCTCAACCGGACTAGGTTATTACAATGAGCAGTTCTTC.